Sequencing of this T cell receptor beta chain was carried out in a study of shared clonotypes between healthy human individuals. Whole-study findings and limits: It was observed that 5% to 6.5% of naive CD4 clonotypes were shared across several donors. Non-shared clonotypes showed lower generation probabilities than clonotypes common to all four donors.

On this clone itself: Antigen specificity is unknown.

Generated by immunoSEQ multiplex PCR, the TCRdb table keeps only in-frame clones and is missing some. This table has around 2.5 million clones, 93% appearing once. Germline V gene lookup returns CDR1 SGDLS and CDR2 YYNGEE. Trimming shortened V by 0 bases and J by 3 bases, and 7 bases separated the two germline ends. The CDR3 length is 13 residues. Source material: naive CD4+ T cells from PBMCs. As for subset: CD45RA+ positively selected. The J gene is TRBJ2-7, the V gene TRBV9; D unresolved. The TCR originated in a man younger than 35 in good health. Some clones in this sample may be carry-over from other donors' samples. DNA of the CDR3: TGTGCCAGCAGCGTAGAGGGCCGCTACGAGCAGTACTTC. Protein sequence: CASSVEGRYEQYF.